These 18 T cell receptor beta chains came from one sample sequenced in a study of sequential checkpoint blockade in melanoma. Treatment in this sample: randomized to nivolumab then ipilimumab (arm A) or the reverse (arm B). The assay was immunoSEQ multiplex PCR, and TCRdb's table has in-frame clones only and misses some. The sample lists about 3,500 clones; roughly 21% were seen once. This sample comprised tumor tissue (inferred from file names), obtained from a patient given nivolumab and ipilimumab in sequence. Source of these receptors: a human patient with melanoma. Some clones in this sample may be carry-over from other donors' samples.

This sequence joins TRBV10-2 and TRBJ1-1; 10 bases agree with TRBD1. The germline V gene has CDR1 WSHSY and CDR2 SAAADI. The CDR3 runs 14 residues. With 8 bases clipped from V and 4 bases from J, the junction kept 7 bases outside the gene matches. In DNA form, the CDR3 reads TGCGCCAGCGGGGACAGGGGAAGGTCCACTGAAGCTTTCTTT. Translation: CASGDRGRSTEAFF.

This clone rates as medium-sized (0.01 to 0.1%). This sequence joins TRBV11-3 and TRBJ1-3; D is unclear. The germline gives CDR1 SGHNT, CDR2 YENEEA. V was pared by 5 bases and J by 0 bases, with 14 bases between. The CDR3 runs 16 residues. The CDR3 reads CASSQVTVNSGNTIYF. Here the CDR3 DNA reads TGTGCCAGCAGCCAAGTAACGGTGAACTCTGGAAACACCATATATTTT.

By share, this clone ranks as medium-sized. The CDR3 DNA follows: TGTGCCAGCAGCATAGGACAGATCTATGGCTACACCTTC. Its protein product is CASSIGQIYGYTF. The chain links TRBV6-8 to TRBJ1-2; weak D call: TRBD1 (6 bases). This CDR3 is 13 amino acids long. Trimming took 6 bases from V and 4 from J, leaving 12 bases between them. Germline V gives CDR1 MNHGY, CDR2 SAAAGT.

This clone was counted many times. The genes are TRBV11-3 and TRBJ2-7; TRBD1 matches at 7 bases. This CDR3 contains 14 residues. V shed 5 bases and J 2 bases; nucleotides not matched to a gene: 6. Germline values: CDR1 SGHNT, CDR2 YENEEA. Here the CDR3 reads CASSPGQWAYEQYF. The CDR3 coding sequence is TGTGCCAGCAGCCCGGGACAGTGGGCCTACGAGCAGTACTTC.

This clone is medium-sized by share. The V and J genes are TRBV6-8 and TRBJ1-5; no clear D gene. Per the germline V gene, CDR1 is MNHGY and CDR2 is SAAAGT. There are 16 residues in the CDR3. With 2 bases removed from V and 0 bases from J, the gap between germline ends came to 11 bases. The CDR3 DNA reads as TGTGCCAGCAGTTACGGGCCCCCTAATAGCAATCAGCCCCAGCATTTT. Translation gives CASSYGPPNSNQPQHF.

This clone came up many times. This sequence joins TRBV11-3 and TRBJ2-5; D remains unclear. This CDR3 has 14 residues. CDR1 is SGHNT and CDR2 is YENEEA in the germline V gene. With 1 base removed from V and 3 bases from J, the gap between germline ends came to 9 bases. This chain's CDR3 is CASSLGPVKETQYF. CDR3 DNA sequence: TGTGCCAGCAGCTTAGGGCCCGTAAAAGAGACCCAGTACTTC.

By sample fraction, this clone is medium-sized (0.01 to 0.1%). The chain uses TRBV11-3 and TRBJ1-4; a weak D match, TRBD1 (5 bases). The CDR3 runs 15 residues. The V and J ends lost 7 bases and 4 bases respectively, with 16 bases between them. The germline gives CDR1 SGHNT, CDR2 YENEEA. The CDR3 loop reads CASTSGQLNNEKLFF. The CDR3 DNA is TGTGCCAGCACCTCGGGGCAGCTTAATAATGAAAAACTGTTTTTT.

This clone was seen more than once but under ten times. V is TRBV6-8 and J is TRBJ2-3; 8 bases align to TRBD2. Germline loops: CDR1 MNHGY, CDR2 SAAAGT. This CDR3 is 15 amino acids long. V shed 2 bases and J 4 bases; nucleotides not matched to a gene: 5. CDR3 nucleotide sequence: TGTGCCAGCAGTTACGCGGGGGGACCCCCAGATACGCAGTATTTT. Its protein is CASSYAGGPPDTQYF.

The gene calls are TRBV29-1 and TRBJ2-1, with 10 bases aligning to TRBD1. V lost 4 bases, J lost 7 bases, and 10 bases stayed unmatched. Germline CDR1 and CDR2: SQVTM and ANQGSEA. This CDR3 has 15 residues. CDR3 in DNA: TGCAGCGTTGCCGCCGGGACAGGGGTCGGGAATGAGCAGTTCTTC. This sequence encodes CSVAAGTGVGNEQFF.

The chain carries TRBV10-2 and TRBJ1-3; D is uncertain. The CDR3 length is 15 residues. Germline lookup yields CDR1 WSHSY and CDR2 SAAADI. Deletions cut 0 bases from V and 2 bases from J, with 8 bases between. The CDR3 spells CASSESATPGNTIYF. CDR3 nucleotide sequence: TGCGCCAGCAGTGAGTCCGCAACTCCTGGAAACACCATATATTTT.

By share of the sample, this clone is large. The V and J genes are TRBV6-8 and TRBJ2-5, with 7 nucleotides matching TRBD1. Germline assignment: CDR1 MNHGY and CDR2 SAAAGT. Unmatched junction bases numbered 18, after V lost 5 bases and J lost 9 bases. The CDR3 spans 16 residues. DNA of the CDR3: TGTGCCAGCAGTGAGGTCGTAGGGGGCTTTGAGGGGGCCCAGTACTTC. Translating gives CASSEVVGGFEGAQYF.

J is TRBJ1-1 and V is TRBV14; D not resolved. With 5 bases removed from V and 2 bases from J, the gap between germline ends came to 9 bases. The CDR3 length is 13 residues. Germline values: CDR1 SGHDN, CDR2 FVKESK. The CDR3 bases are TGTGCCAGCAGCTGGACGGTTAACACTGAAGCTTTCTTT. Translated: CASSWTVNTEAFF. Full variable domain (rest looked up from reference TRBV14 and TRBJ1-1): EAGVTQFPSHSVIEKGQTVTLRCDPISGHDNLYWYRRVMGKEIKFLLHFVKESKQDESGMPNNRFLAERTGGTYSTLKVQPAELEDSGVYFCASSWTVNTEAFFGQGTRLTVV.

A few counts support this clone. V and J are TRBV6-8 and TRBJ1-5, with 7 bases matching TRBD1. V lost 5 bases, J lost 6 bases, and 7 bases stayed unmatched. This CDR3 has 14 amino acids. Germline V gene lookup returns CDR1 MNHGY and CDR2 SAAAGT. CDR3 sequence reads: CASSREGAVQPQHF. In DNA, the CDR3 is TGTGCCAGCAGTAGGGAGGGGGCCGTTCAGCCCCAGCATTTT.

The rearrangement uses TRBV19 and TRBJ1-1, with 7 positions matching TRBD1. From germline, CDR1 is LNHDA and CDR2 SQIVND (reference sequence). J was trimmed by 6 bases and V by 7 bases; bases with no gene match: 14. The CDR3 loop spans 15 amino acids. CDR3 in DNA: TGTGCCAGTATAGACGACCGCAGGGGGTCCGCTGAAGCTTTCTTT. It specifies CASIDDRRGSAEAFF.

This sequence joins TRBV19 and TRBJ1-4; 8 bases align to TRBD1. Looked up from germline, CDR1 is LNHDA and CDR2 is SQIVND (reference sequence). This CDR3 is built from 15 residues. V shed 5 bases and J 8 bases; nucleotides not matched to a gene: 10. CDR3 region: CASSPQTGAQEKLFF. Written as DNA, the CDR3 is TGTGCCAGTAGTCCCCAGACAGGGGCGCAGGAAAAACTGTTTTTT.

This clone is judged medium-sized. The chain recombines TRBV9 with TRBJ1-4; the D gene is possibly TRBD1 (5 bases). V lost 4 bases, J lost 7 bases, and 17 bases lay in between. The CDR3 consists of 15 residues. CDR1 is SGDLS and CDR2 is YYNGEE in the germline V gene. The CDR3 sequence is CASSLAGRAGEKLFF. The CDR3 DNA sequence: TGTGCCAGCAGCTTAGCGGGCAGGGCTGGTGAAAAACTGTTTTTT. Full variable domain (rest looked up from reference TRBV9 and TRBJ1-4): DSGVTQTPKHLITATGQRVTLRCSPRSGDLSVYWYQQSLDQGLQFLIQYYNGEERAKGNILERFSAQQFPDLHSELNLSSLELGDSALYFCASSLAGRAGEKLFFGSGTQLSVL.

CDR3 amino acids: CASNAAGGAWSNQPQHF. In DNA form, the CDR3 reads TGTGCCAGTAACGCGGCCGGGGGAGCATGGAGCAATCAGCCCCAGCATTTT. The chain recombines TRBV19 with TRBJ1-5, with a tentative D call TRBD1 (5 bases). Trimming pared 7 bases from V and 1 base from J, leaving 20 bases between. The germline CDR1 and CDR2 sequences are LNHDA and SQIVND (reference sequence). This CDR3 has 17 amino acids.

This clone was observed a few times. The chain carries TRBV30 and TRBJ2-1, with D perhaps matching TRBD1 (8 bases). The CDR3 is 13 residues long. The V end lost 7 bases, the J end lost 3 bases, and 13 bases lay between the germline ends. The V gene's germline CDR1 is GTSNPN and CDR2 SVGIG (reference sequence). CDR3 DNA: TGTGCCTCCACAGGGGGGGACTACAATGAGCAGTTCTTC. This sequence encodes CASTGGDYNEQFF.